This T cell receptor (beta chain) stems from a study of blood T cell repertoires in COVID-19. The overall study: The United States, Italy and Spain supplied acute and convalescent COVID-19 samples. Nucleic acid was either cDNA or gDNA, and it came from T cells, B-cell-depleted T cells, or PBMCs.

Germline trimming cut 0 bases from V and 2 bases from J; bases unmatched to any gene: 6. This CDR3 is built from 17 residues. Germline V gives CDR1 LNHDA, CDR2 SQIVND (reference sequence). Authors' methods: Scientists estimated how many nucleated cells there were by amplifying reference gene primers. Produced via immunoSEQ multiplex PCR; TCRdb's table is partial and in-frame only. The V and J calls and clone size were taken over from that table, and D and trimming were inferred from the DNA. The sample yields around 300,000 clones, around 88% seen once. The sequence was obtained from a woman in her thirties with COVID-19, enrolled during active disease. The chain has TRBV19 and TRBJ2-3, with 9 bases aligning to TRBD1. The specimen was peripheral blood. The CDR3 DNA sequence: TGTGCCAGTAGTATAGACGGGACAGGGACCATCACAGATACGCAGTATTTT. Translating it yields CASSIDGTGTITDTQYF. Together with reference TRBV19 and TRBJ2-3, the CDR3 gives the full variable domain: DGGITQSPKYLFRKEGQNVTLSCEQNLNHDAMYWYRQDPGQGLRLIYYSQIVNDFQKGDIAEGYSVSREKKESFPLTVTSAQKNPTAFYLCASSIDGTGTITDTQYFGPGTRLTVL.